This is a list of T cell receptor beta chains from one sample in a study of cytomegalovirus exposure and HLA in healthy donors. Measured with immunoSEQ multiplex PCR; TCRdb has only the in-frame clones, and not every one. The table includes around 100,000 clones, around 80% detected once. The source material was PBMCs. Receptors originate from a male donor in good health and CMV-seropositive. Both conserved end residues are part of each CDR3. A D gene is named only where the DNA matches it firmly. Only some rows state a clone size, as once, few, many or a class for expanded clones.

V gene: TRBV5-6; J gene: TRBJ2-1; clone size: .; D gene: .; CDR3 DNA: TGTGCCAGCAGCCCGCCGGAGGTAGGCATCTACAATGAGCAGTTCTTC; CDR3 protein: CASSPPEVGIYNEQFF
V gene: TRBV19; J gene: TRBJ2-2; clone size: .; D gene: TRBD1; CDR3 DNA: TGTGCCAGTAGTTTGACAGGGTTCCTTCACCGGGAGCTGTTTTTT; CDR3 protein: CASSLTGFLHRELFF
V gene: TRBV19; J gene: TRBJ2-3; clone size: .; D gene: TRBD1; CDR3 DNA: TGTGCCAGTAGGCGACAGGGGTTAACAGATACGCAGTATTTT; CDR3 protein: CASRRQGLTDTQYF
V gene: TRBV5-4; J gene: TRBJ2-5; clone size: once; D gene: TRBD1; CDR3 DNA: TGTGCCAGCAGCATGGACAGGAGAGAGACCCAGTACTTC; CDR3 protein: CASSMDRRETQYF
V gene: TRBV21-1; J gene: TRBJ1-1; clone size: few; D gene: .; CDR3 DNA: TGTGCCACCGCCCCGGACAGGGGACTCATGAACACTGAAGCTTTCTTT; CDR3 protein: CATAPDRGLMNTEAFF
V gene: TRBV6-1; J gene: TRBJ2-1; clone size: .; D gene: TRBD1; CDR3 DNA: TGTGCCAGCAGTGAGTGGCAGGGGGATAACAATGAGCAGTTCTTC; CDR3 protein: CASSEWQGDNNEQFF
V gene: TRBV5-6; J gene: TRBJ2-1; clone size: .; D gene: TRBD2; CDR3 DNA: TGTGCCAGCAGCCGGGCTAGCGGGATAGTTGAGCAGTTCTTC; CDR3 protein: CASSRASGIVEQFF
V gene: TRBV4-1; J gene: TRBJ2-3; clone size: .; D gene: TRBD1; CDR3 DNA: TGCGCCAGCAGCCAAGGGCCGGGACAGGGCACAGATACGCAGTATTTT; CDR3 protein: CASSQGPGQGTDTQYF
V gene: TRBV27; J gene: TRBJ1-4; clone size: .; D gene: .; CDR3 DNA: TGTGCCAGCAGCCGGACGGGGGTAAAACTGTTTTTT; CDR3 protein: CASSRTGVKLFF
V gene: TRBV19; J gene: TRBJ1-3; clone size: .; D gene: TRBD1; CDR3 DNA: TGTGCCAGTAGATACCGGGACAGAAGAAACACCATATATTTT; CDR3 protein: CASRYRDRRNTIYF
V gene: TRBV6-1; J gene: TRBJ2-2; clone size: .; D gene: TRBD2; CDR3 DNA: TGTGCCAGCAGTGGAACGACTAGCGGGAGATTTGACGGGGAGCTGTTTTTT; CDR3 protein: CASSGTTSGRFDGELFF
V gene: TRBV30; J gene: TRBJ2-5; clone size: .; D gene: TRBD1; CDR3 DNA: TGTGCCTGCGGGACAGACCAAGAGACCCAGTACTTC; CDR3 protein: CACGTDQETQYF
V gene: TRBV19; J gene: TRBJ2-5; clone size: .; D gene: .; CDR3 DNA: TGTGCCAGTAGTATAGTTCCCCTCAGGGGAGAGACCCAGTACTTC; CDR3 protein: CASSIVPLRGETQYF
V gene: TRBV10-1; J gene: TRBJ2-3; clone size: .; D gene: TRBD2; CDR3 DNA: TGCGCCAGCAGTGAGTCGAGGCTAGCGGCCCGGGATACGCAGTATTTT; CDR3 protein: CASSESRLAARDTQYF
V gene: TRBV6-1; J gene: TRBJ2-5; clone size: .; D gene: .; CDR3 DNA: TGTGCCAGCAGTGTATCCCAGGGGTGGGAGACCCAGTACTTC; CDR3 protein: CASSVSQGWETQYF
V gene: TRBV28; J gene: TRBJ1-5; clone size: .; D gene: .; CDR3 DNA: TGTGCCAGCACCCTCGGGAGCAATCAGCCCCAGCATTTT; CDR3 protein: CASTLGSNQPQHF
V gene: TRBV7-8; J gene: TRBJ1-4; clone size: .; D gene: .; CDR3 DNA: TGTGCCAGCAGCTTAGCTTACCCGCGTCGGGGATGGGAAAAACTGTTTTTT; CDR3 protein: CASSLAYPRRGWEKLFF
V gene: TRBV7-8; J gene: TRBJ2-1; clone size: .; D gene: .; CDR3 DNA: TGTGCCAGCAGCTTAGGTCCGGGGTCTTACAATGAGCAGTTCTTC; CDR3 protein: CASSLGPGSYNEQFF
V gene: TRBV28; J gene: TRBJ2-7; clone size: .; D gene: .; CDR3 DNA: TGTGCCAGCAGTTCCTCGGGGTGGGGCGAGCAGTACTTC; CDR3 protein: CASSSSGWGEQYF
V gene: TRBV5-1; J gene: TRBJ2-1; clone size: .; D gene: .; CDR3 DNA: TGCGCCAGCAGCTCTGAACTAGGATCAAGGCAGTTCTTC; CDR3 protein: CASSSELGSRQFF
V gene: TRBV5-6; J gene: TRBJ2-2; clone size: .; D gene: TRBD1; CDR3 DNA: TGTGCCAGCATCATGGGACAGAAGCTGAACACCGGGGAGCTGTTTTTT; CDR3 protein: CASIMGQKLNTGELFF
V gene: TRBV4-2; J gene: TRBJ2-1; clone size: .; D gene: .; CDR3 DNA: TGTGCCAGCAGCCTCCCGGGACTGTACAATTATGAGCAGTTCTTC; CDR3 protein: CASSLPGLYNYEQFF
V gene: TRBV5-1; J gene: TRBJ2-7; clone size: .; D gene: TRBD1; CDR3 DNA: TGCGCCAGCAGCTTGACGACAGGGGGATTTCAGCAGTACTTC; CDR3 protein: CASSLTTGGFQQYF
V gene: TRBV7-3; J gene: TRBJ2-3; clone size: .; D gene: .; CDR3 DNA: TGTGCCAGCAGCTTGCCGTCGGGTCCGCAGTATTTT; CDR3 protein: CASSLPSGPQYF
V gene: TRBV27; J gene: TRBJ1-5; clone size: .; D gene: .; CDR3 DNA: TGTGCCAGCGCACAGGGAAACAATCAGCCCCAGCATTTT; CDR3 protein: CASAQGNNQPQHF
V gene: TRBV30; J gene: TRBJ1-1; clone size: .; D gene: .; CDR3 DNA: TGTGCCTGGAGTGTACTTTCAAACACTGAAGCTTTCTTT; CDR3 protein: CAWSVLSNTEAFF
V gene: TRBV6-5; J gene: TRBJ1-2; clone size: few; D gene: .; CDR3 DNA: TGTGCCAGCAGTTACTCCCCAGGTGCCAGTGGTAATGGCTACACCTTC; CDR3 protein: CASSYSPGASGNGYTF
V gene: TRBV13; J gene: TRBJ1-6; clone size: .; D gene: TRBD1; CDR3 DNA: TGTGCCAGCAGCTCGACCGGGACAGGGATGTCACCCCTCCACTTT; CDR3 protein: CASSSTGTGMSPLHF
V gene: TRBV28; J gene: TRBJ2-5; clone size: .; D gene: TRBD2; CDR3 DNA: TGTGCCACCACTCCCGGCGGGGGGGAAGAGACCCAGTACTTC; CDR3 protein: CATTPGGGEETQYF
V gene: TRBV9; J gene: TRBJ1-2; clone size: .; D gene: .; CDR3 DNA: TGTGCCAGCAGGGACAATCCGGGCTATGGCTACACCTTC; CDR3 protein: CASRDNPGYGYTF
V gene: TRBV30; J gene: TRBJ2-2; clone size: .; D gene: TRBD1; CDR3 DNA: TGTGCCTGCCCGACAGGGCACACCGGGGAGCTGTTTTTT; CDR3 protein: CACPTGHTGELFF
V gene: TRBV25-1; J gene: TRBJ2-3; clone size: .; D gene: .; CDR3 DNA: TGTGCCAGCAGTGCCCGGAGCACAGATACGCAGTATTTT; CDR3 protein: CASSARSTDTQYF
V gene: TRBV28; J gene: TRBJ1-5; clone size: .; D gene: TRBD1; CDR3 DNA: TGTGCCAGCTCAGGACAGGTCGGCAATCAGCCCCAGCATTTT; CDR3 protein: CASSGQVGNQPQHF
V gene: TRBV6-6; J gene: TRBJ2-3; clone size: .; D gene: TRBD2; CDR3 DNA: TGTGCCACCACACCTAGCGGGGGCAGCACAGATACGCAGTATTTT; CDR3 protein: CATTPSGGSTDTQYF
V gene: TRBV19; J gene: TRBJ1-2; clone size: .; D gene: TRBD1; CDR3 DNA: TGTGCCAGTAGTGACCTTCGACAGGGGGAAGGCTACACCTTC; CDR3 protein: CASSDLRQGEGYTF
V gene: TRBV7-9; J gene: TRBJ1-1; clone size: .; D gene: TRBD1; CDR3 DNA: TGTGCCAGCAGCATCCCCGGGACAGGGGGCACTGAAGCTTTCTTT; CDR3 protein: CASSIPGTGGTEAFF
V gene: TRBV9; J gene: TRBJ1-1; clone size: .; D gene: .; CDR3 DNA: TGTGCCAGCAGCGTAGCCCAGGGCAGTGAAGCTTTCTTT; CDR3 protein: CASSVAQGSEAFF
V gene: TRBV6-1; J gene: TRBJ2-5; clone size: .; D gene: .; CDR3 DNA: TGTGCCAGTTTCCCAGGACGGGGTCTCCGGGAGACCCAGTACTTC; CDR3 protein: CASFPGRGLRETQYF
V gene: TRBV7-9; J gene: TRBJ2-7; clone size: .; D gene: TRBD2; CDR3 DNA: TGTGCCAGCAGCTTACCGGTTTCCCCGGGAGGGAATAATTACGAGCAGTACTTC; CDR3 protein: CASSLPVSPGGNNYEQYF
V gene: TRBV27; J gene: TRBJ2-3; clone size: .; D gene: TRBD2; CDR3 DNA: TGTGCCAGCAGTGGCCTAGCGGTCGCAGATACGCAGTATTTT; CDR3 protein: CASSGLAVADTQYF
V gene: TRBV9; J gene: TRBJ1-1; clone size: .; D gene: .; CDR3 DNA: TGTGCCAGCAGCGTTCAGGGCATGGACACTGAAGCTTTCTTT; CDR3 protein: CASSVQGMDTEAFF
V gene: TRBV5-4; J gene: TRBJ2-3; clone size: .; D gene: .; CDR3 DNA: TGTGCCAGCAGCTCAGGGTATAGGACAGATACGCAGTATTTT; CDR3 protein: CASSSGYRTDTQYF
V gene: TRBV6-1; J gene: TRBJ1-2; clone size: .; D gene: .; CDR3 DNA: TGTGCCAGCAGTGAAGTCTTACAGCCTGGATTCGGTGGCTACACCTTC; CDR3 protein: CASSEVLQPGFGGYTF
V gene: TRBV20-1; J gene: TRBJ1-2; clone size: .; D gene: .; CDR3 DNA: TGCAGTGCTAGCCCCGCTACTGGCTACACCTTC; CDR3 protein: CSASPATGYTF
V gene: TRBV10-3; J gene: TRBJ1-1; clone size: few; D gene: TRBD1; CDR3 DNA: TGTGCCATCAAGGAGGGACAGTACACTGAAGCTTTCTTT; CDR3 protein: CAIKEGQYTEAFF
V gene: TRBV7-8; J gene: TRBJ2-3; clone size: .; D gene: TRBD2; CDR3 DNA: TGTGCCAGCAACGCCACTAGCGGGAGTAATGCTACAGATACGCAGTATTTT; CDR3 protein: CASNATSGSNATDTQYF
V gene: TRBV5-6; J gene: TRBJ1-4; clone size: few; D gene: TRBD1; CDR3 DNA: TGTGCCAGCAGCAAAAACAGGGGGGTAAAACTGTTTTTT; CDR3 protein: CASSKNRGVKLFF
V gene: TRBV6-5; J gene: TRBJ1-6; clone size: .; D gene: .; CDR3 DNA: TGTGCCAGCAGTTACAGTCTTTCCCCCGGGGGTTCACCCCTCCACTTT; CDR3 protein: CASSYSLSPGGSPLHF
V gene: TRBV4-1; J gene: TRBJ1-2; clone size: .; D gene: .; CDR3 DNA: TGCGCCAGCAGCCAAGACAGGGTTGGCTACACCTTC; CDR3 protein: CASSQDRVGYTF
V gene: TRBV30; J gene: TRBJ2-7; clone size: .; D gene: TRBD2; CDR3 DNA: TGTGCCTGGTCTGGGGGGGGGACCTACGAGCAGTACTTC; CDR3 protein: CAWSGGGTYEQYF
V gene: TRBV29-1; J gene: TRBJ2-1; clone size: .; D gene: TRBD1; CDR3 DNA: TGCAGCGGCACCAACAGGGGTTCCTACAATGAGCAGTTCTTC; CDR3 protein: CSGTNRGSYNEQFF
V gene: TRBV5-4; J gene: TRBJ2-3; clone size: .; D gene: .; CDR3 DNA: TGTGCCAGCAGCTCGGCGGGGCCTAGCACAGATACGCAGTATTTT; CDR3 protein: CASSSAGPSTDTQYF
V gene: TRBV5-6; J gene: TRBJ2-7; clone size: .; D gene: .; CDR3 DNA: TGTGCCAGCAGCTTGTGGCTTTACGAGCAGTACTTC; CDR3 protein: CASSLWLYEQYF
V gene: TRBV19; J gene: TRBJ1-2; clone size: .; D gene: TRBD1; CDR3 DNA: TGTGCCAGTAGTTATTCGGGACAGAGTAACTATGGCTACACCTTC; CDR3 protein: CASSYSGQSNYGYTF
V gene: TRBV6-5; J gene: TRBJ2-7; clone size: few; D gene: TRBD1; CDR3 DNA: TGTGCCAGCCGCTGGACAGGGTCCCACGAGCAGTACTTC; CDR3 protein: CASRWTGSHEQYF